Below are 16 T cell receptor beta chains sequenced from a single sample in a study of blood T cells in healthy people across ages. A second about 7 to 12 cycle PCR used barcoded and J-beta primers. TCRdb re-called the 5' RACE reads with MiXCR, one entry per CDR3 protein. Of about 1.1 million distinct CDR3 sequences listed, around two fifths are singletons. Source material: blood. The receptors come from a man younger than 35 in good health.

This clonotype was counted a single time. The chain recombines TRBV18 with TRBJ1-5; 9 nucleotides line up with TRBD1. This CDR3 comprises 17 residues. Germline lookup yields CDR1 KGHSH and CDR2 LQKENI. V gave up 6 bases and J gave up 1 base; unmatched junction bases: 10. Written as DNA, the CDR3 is TGTGCCAGCTCGCAAACTGGCGGGACAGGGAGCAATCAGCCCCAGCATTTT. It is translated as CASSQTGGTGSNQPQHF.

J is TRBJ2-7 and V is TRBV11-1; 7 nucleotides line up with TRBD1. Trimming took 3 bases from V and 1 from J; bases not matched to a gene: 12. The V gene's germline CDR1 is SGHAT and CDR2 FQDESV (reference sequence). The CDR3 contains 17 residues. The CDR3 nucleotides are TGTGCCAGCAGCTTGCATCCAACAGGGGTTATGTCCTACGAGCAGTACTTC. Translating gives CASSLHPTGVMSYEQYF.

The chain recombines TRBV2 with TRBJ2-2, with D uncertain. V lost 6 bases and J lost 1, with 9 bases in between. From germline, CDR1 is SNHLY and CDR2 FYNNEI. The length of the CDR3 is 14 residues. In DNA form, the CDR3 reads TGTGCCAGCAGGTCCACAGTGAACACCGGGGAGCTGTTTTTT. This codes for CASRSTVNTGELFF.

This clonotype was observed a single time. The CDR3 DNA is TGTGCCAGCGGCCAGGGACAGGGCTATGGCTACACCTTC. It yields the protein CASGQGQGYGYTF. This chain connects TRBV11-2 to TRBJ1-2, with TRBD1 matching 9 bases. The CDR3 extends over 13 amino acids. V shed 8 bases and J 4 bases; nucleotides not matched to a gene: 5. Germline CDR1 reads SGHAT; CDR2 reads FQNNGV.

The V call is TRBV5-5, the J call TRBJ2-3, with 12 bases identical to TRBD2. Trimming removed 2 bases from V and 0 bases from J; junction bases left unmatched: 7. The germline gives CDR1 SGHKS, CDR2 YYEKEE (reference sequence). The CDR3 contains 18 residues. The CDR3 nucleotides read TGTGCCAGCAGCTTAATAGGTACTAGCGGGGGGAGCACAGATACGCAGTATTTT. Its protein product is CASSLIGTSGGSTDTQYF.

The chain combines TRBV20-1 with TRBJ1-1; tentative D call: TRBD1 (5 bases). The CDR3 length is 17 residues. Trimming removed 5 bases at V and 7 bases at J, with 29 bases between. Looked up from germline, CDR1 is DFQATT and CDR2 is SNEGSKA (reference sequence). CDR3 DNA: TGCAGTGCTTTTGCCCTACGGGACCGGACTTATGGTTATGAAGCTTTCTTT. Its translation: CSAFALRDRTYGYEAFF.

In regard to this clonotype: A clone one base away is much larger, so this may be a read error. This chain's CDR3 is CAARRRSSNNEQFF. CDR3 DNA sequence: TGTGCCGCTCGGCGTAGGAGCTCCAACAATGAGCAGTTCTTC. The chain recombines TRBV6-5 with TRBJ2-1, with D hard to call. This CDR3 region has 14 residues. Germline V gene data show CDR1 as MNHEY and CDR2 as SVGAGI.

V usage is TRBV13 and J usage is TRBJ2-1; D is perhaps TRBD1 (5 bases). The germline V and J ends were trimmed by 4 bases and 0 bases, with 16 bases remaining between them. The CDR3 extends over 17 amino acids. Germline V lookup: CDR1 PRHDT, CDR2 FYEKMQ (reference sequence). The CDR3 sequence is CASSSNQGLSSYNEQFF. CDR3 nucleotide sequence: TGTGCCAGCAGCTCCAACCAGGGCCTCAGCTCCTACAATGAGCAGTTCTTC.

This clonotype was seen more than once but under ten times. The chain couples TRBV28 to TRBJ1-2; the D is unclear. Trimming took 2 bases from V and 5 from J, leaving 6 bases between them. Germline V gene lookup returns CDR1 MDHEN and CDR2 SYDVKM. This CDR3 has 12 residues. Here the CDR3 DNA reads TGTGCCAGCAGTTTACAACTTTATGGCTACACCTTC. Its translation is CASSLQLYGYTF.

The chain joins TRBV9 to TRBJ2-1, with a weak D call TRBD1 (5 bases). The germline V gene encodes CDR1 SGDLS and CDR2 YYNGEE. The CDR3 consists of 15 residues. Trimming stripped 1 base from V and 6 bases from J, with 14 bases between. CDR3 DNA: TGTGCCAGCAGCGTAACAACAGATCAGGGCAATGAGCAGTTCTTC. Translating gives CASSVTTDQGNEQFF.

This CDR3 reads CASSSTPLGQTYF. CDR3 bases: TGTGCCAGCAGTTCAACCCCCTTGGGGCAGACGTATTTT. V usage is TRBV12-3 or TRBV12-4 and J usage is TRBJ2-3; a weak D match, TRBD1 (5 bases). V gave up 4 bases and J gave up 14 bases, with 19 bases separating them. This CDR3 region has 13 residues.

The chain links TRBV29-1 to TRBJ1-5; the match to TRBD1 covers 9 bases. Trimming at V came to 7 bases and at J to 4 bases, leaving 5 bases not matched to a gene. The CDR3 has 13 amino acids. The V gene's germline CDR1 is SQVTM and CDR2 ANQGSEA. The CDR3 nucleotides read TGCAGCGCTACAGGGGGCGCAAATCAGCCCCAGCATTTT. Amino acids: CSATGGANQPQHF.

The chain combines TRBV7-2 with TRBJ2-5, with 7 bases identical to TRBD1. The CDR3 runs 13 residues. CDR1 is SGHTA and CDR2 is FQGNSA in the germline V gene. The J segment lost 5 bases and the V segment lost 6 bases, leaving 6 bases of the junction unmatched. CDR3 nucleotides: TGTGCCAGCAGTATTGACAGGGAGGAGACCCAGTACTTC. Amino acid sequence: CASSIDREETQYF. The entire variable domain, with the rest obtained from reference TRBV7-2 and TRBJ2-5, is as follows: GAGVSQSPSNKVTEKGKDVELRCDPISGHTALYWYRQSLGQGLEFLIYFQGNSAPDKSGLPSDRFSAERTGGSVSTLTIQRTQQEDSAVYLCASSIDREETQYFGPGTRLLVL.

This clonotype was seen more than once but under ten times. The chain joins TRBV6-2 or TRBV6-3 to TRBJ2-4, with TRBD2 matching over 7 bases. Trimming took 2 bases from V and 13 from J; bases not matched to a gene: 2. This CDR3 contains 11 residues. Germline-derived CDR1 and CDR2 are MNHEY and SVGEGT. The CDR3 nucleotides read TGTGCCAGCAGTTACGCGGGGGAGCAGTACTTC. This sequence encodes CASSYAGEQYF.

This CDR3 reads CASSFMAGVMNTEAFF. The DNA for the CDR3 is TGTGCCAGCAGTTTTATGGCAGGGGTAATGAACACTGAAGCTTTCTTT. The chain couples TRBV12-3 or TRBV12-4 to TRBJ1-1; tentatively, D is TRBD1 (6 bases). The CDR3 runs 16 residues. Between the trimmed V and J ends, which lost 3 bases and 0 bases, there was a span of 14 bases.

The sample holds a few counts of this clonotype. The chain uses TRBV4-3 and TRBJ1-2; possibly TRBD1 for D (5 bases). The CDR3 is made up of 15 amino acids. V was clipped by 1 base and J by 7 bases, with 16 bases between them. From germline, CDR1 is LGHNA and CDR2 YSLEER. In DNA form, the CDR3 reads TGCGCCAGCAGCCAAGCCGCGGGACTAAGAACTGGCTACACCTTC. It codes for CASSQAAGLRTGYTF.